The sequence of this TCR beta chain was determined in a study of T-cell reconstitution after alpha-beta-depleted transplantation in children. Study results and limitations: Reported findings indicate that, about two months after transplant, alpha-beta T cells came from several hundred expanded clones, which were derived from non-depleted graft cells. Some patients showed high day-60 TCRbeta diversity, which derived from surviving recipient T cells and thymic progenitors.

A note on this clonotype: Its antigen is undetermined.

The V and J ends lost 0 bases and 7 bases, in that order; junction bases with no gene match: 3. CDR1 is DFQATT and CDR2 is SNEGSKA in the germline V gene (reference sequence). The CDR3 consists of 13 residues. Unique molecular identifiers were incorporated when the TCRbeta library was constructed. TCRdb reprocessed the PCR reads with MiXCR, giving one entry per CDR3 protein. The data show hundreds of thousands of distinct CDR3 sequences, approximately 12% seen once. Sequencing used PBMCs, mostly from graft donor cells, obtained 360 days after TCRalphabeta/CD19-depleted stem cell transplant. V and J are TRBV20-1 and TRBJ1-2; TRBD1 matches 9 bases. The sequence came from a male patient between 10 and 17 years old who had a stem cell transplant for acute myeloid leukemia, so the T cells may come from the graft donor. CDR3 nucleotide sequence: TGCAGTGCTAGAGAGGGACAGGGCGGTGGCTACACCTTC. It codes for CSAREGQGGGYTF.